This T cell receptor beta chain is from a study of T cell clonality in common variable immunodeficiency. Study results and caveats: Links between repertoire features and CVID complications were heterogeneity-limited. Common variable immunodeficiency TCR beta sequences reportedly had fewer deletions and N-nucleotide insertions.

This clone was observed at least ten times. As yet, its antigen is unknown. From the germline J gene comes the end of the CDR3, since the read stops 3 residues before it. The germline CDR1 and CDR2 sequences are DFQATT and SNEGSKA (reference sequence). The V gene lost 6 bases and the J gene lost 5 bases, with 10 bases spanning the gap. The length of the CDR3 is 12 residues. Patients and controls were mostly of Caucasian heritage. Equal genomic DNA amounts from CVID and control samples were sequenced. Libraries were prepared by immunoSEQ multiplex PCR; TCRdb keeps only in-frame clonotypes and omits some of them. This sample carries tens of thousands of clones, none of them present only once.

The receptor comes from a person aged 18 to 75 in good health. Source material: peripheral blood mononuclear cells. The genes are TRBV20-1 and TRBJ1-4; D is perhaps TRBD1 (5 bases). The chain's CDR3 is CSAPWTNEKLFF. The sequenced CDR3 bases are TGCAGTGCCCCATGGACAAATGAAAAA.